These 12 T cell receptor beta chains were sequenced from one sample in a study of blood T cells in healthy people across ages. A second PCR, run for roughly 7 to 11 cycles, used a sample-barcoded 5' primer plus a J-beta primer mix. TCRdb recomputed calls from the 5' RACE reads with MiXCR, one row per CDR3 protein. In the table there are approximately 850,000 distinct CDR3 sequences, roughly 44% of which are singletons. What was sequenced was blood. These receptors were collected from a man in his 60s in good health.

This chain links TRBV6-5 with TRBJ2-1, with D perhaps matching TRBD2 (5 bases). The end of the DNA is better explained by TRBJ2-7, so the J call may be wrong. The CDR3 covers 15 residues. Germline V gene data show CDR1 as MNHEY and CDR2 as SVGAGI. CDR3 sequence: CASSYEGLSYNEQYF. In DNA form, the CDR3 reads TGTGCCAGCAGTTACGAGGGCCTCTCCTACAATGAGCAGTACTTC.

A few counts support this clonotype. V is TRBV9 and J is TRBJ2-5; possibly TRBD1 for D (7 bases). CDR1 and CDR2 (germline): SGDLS, YYNGEE. Trimming took 0 bases from V and 1 from J, leaving 22 bases between them. The CDR3 has 19 residues. The CDR3 sequence: CASSVGRGRGQPFQETQYF. In DNA form, the CDR3 reads TGTGCCAGCAGCGTAGGGAGGGGTAGGGGACAGCCGTTCCAAGAGACCCAGTACTTC.

This chain links TRBV28 with TRBJ2-5; 9 positions agree with TRBD1. The J call is uncertain, as TRBJ2-7 better fits the DNA end. CDR1 MDHEN and CDR2 SYDVKM come from the germline V gene. This CDR3 is 15 amino acids long. CDR3 in amino acids: CASSLGTGLNYEQYF. DNA of the CDR3: TGTGCCAGCAGTTTGGGGACAGGGCTAAATTACGAGCAGTACTTC.

The rearrangement links TRBV6-2 or TRBV6-3 to TRBJ2-7, with TRBD1 identical over 9 bases. The CDR3 runs to 15 residues. The germline V gene has CDR1 MNHEY and CDR2 SVGEGT. The junction had 6 bases not matched to a gene; V was cut back by 6 bases and J by 0 bases. CDR3 nucleotides: TGTGCCAGCAGACCTACAGGGGGCGGCTCCTACGAGCAGTACTTC. This codes for CASRPTGGGSYEQYF.

This chain links TRBV27 with TRBJ2-1; D remains unclear. Between the trimmed V and J ends, which lost 5 bases and 2 bases, there was a span of 7 bases. Germline CDR1 and CDR2: MNHEY and SMNVEV (reference sequence). The CDR3 length is 13 residues. The CDR3 here is CASSAPTYNEQFF. The CDR3 DNA is TGTGCCAGCAGTGCCCCCACCTACAATGAGCAGTTCTTC.

About this clonotype itself: Sequence at one end of the junction differs from germline and may be a read error. The chain links TRBV7-2 to TRBJ2-5; D might be TRBD2 (7 bases). The CDR3 length is 15 residues. The germline CDR1 and CDR2 sequences are SGHTA and FQGNSA. CDR3 in amino acids: CASSPPGQRDETLYF. The CDR3 DNA is TGTGCCAGCAGCCCCCCCGGACAGCGGGATGAGACCCTGTACTTC.

This clonotype was observed at least ten times. The chain combines TRBV7-2 with TRBJ2-5; unclear D gene. The germline CDR1 and CDR2 sequences are SGHTA and FQGNSA. V shed 1 base and J shed 7 bases, with 19 bases lying between them. CDR3 length: 16 amino acids. The CDR3 nucleotides read TGTGCCAGCAGCTTAGATCGCCCCGTAATCGACGGGACCCAGTACTTC. This encodes CASSLDRPVIDGTQYF.

The chain carries TRBV27 and TRBJ2-4, with TRBD1 matching over 9 bases. CDR1 and CDR2 from the germline V gene are MNHEY and SMNVEV (reference sequence). The CDR3 runs to 17 residues. V gave up 5 bases and J gave up 4 bases; unmatched junction bases: 12. The CDR3 loop is CASSPPFPGQGKNIQYF. CDR3 nucleotides: TGTGCCAGCAGTCCCCCATTCCCGGGACAGGGAAAAAACATTCAGTACTTC.

This chain connects TRBV7-9 to TRBJ1-1; 7 bases agree with TRBD1. This CDR3 contains 14 residues. Looked up from germline, CDR1 is SEHNR and CDR2 is FQNEAQ (reference sequence). V lost 8 bases to trimming and J lost 2 bases; unmatched junction nucleotides: 8. The CDR3 loop is CASGRGESNTEAFF. CDR3 nucleotide sequence: TGTGCCAGCGGCAGGGGGGAATCTAACACTGAAGCTTTCTTT.

This chain uses TRBV2 with TRBJ2-3; no definite D call. V dropped 2 bases and J dropped 7 bases, with 7 bases sitting between them. CDR1 is SNHLY and CDR2 is FYNNEI in the germline V gene. The CDR3 spans 12 residues. CDR3 in amino acids: CASSERENTQYF. The CDR3 coding sequence is TGTGCCAGCAGTGAACGAGAAAATACGCAGTATTTT.

This clonotype was counted only a few times. The chain uses TRBV4-1 and TRBJ2-1; 10 nucleotides match TRBD2. Unmatched junction bases numbered 9, after V lost 1 base and J lost 0 bases. Germline assignment: CDR1 MGHRA and CDR2 YSYEKL. The CDR3 is 19 residues long. CDR3 residues: CASSQGELAGSSSYNEQFF. The DNA for the CDR3 is TGCGCCAGCAGCCAAGGAGAACTAGCGGGGTCTTCCTCCTACAATGAGCAGTTCTTC.

This chain joins TRBV5-1 and TRBJ2-3; D gene unclear. In germline, CDR1 is SGHRS, CDR2 YFSETQ. Trimming took 4 bases from V and 4 from J, leaving 13 bases between them. The CDR3 has 14 amino acids. CDR3 DNA: TGCGCCAGCAGCGTGGAACAGTTGGCAGATACGCAGTATTTT. It is translated as CASSVEQLADTQYF. Full variable domain (rest looked up from reference TRBV5-1 and TRBJ2-3): KAGVTQTPRYLIKTRGQQVTLSCSPISGHRSVSWYQQTPGQGLQFLFEYFSETQRNKGNFPGRFSGRQFSNSRSEMNVSTLELGDSALYLCASSVEQLADTQYFGPGTRLTVL.